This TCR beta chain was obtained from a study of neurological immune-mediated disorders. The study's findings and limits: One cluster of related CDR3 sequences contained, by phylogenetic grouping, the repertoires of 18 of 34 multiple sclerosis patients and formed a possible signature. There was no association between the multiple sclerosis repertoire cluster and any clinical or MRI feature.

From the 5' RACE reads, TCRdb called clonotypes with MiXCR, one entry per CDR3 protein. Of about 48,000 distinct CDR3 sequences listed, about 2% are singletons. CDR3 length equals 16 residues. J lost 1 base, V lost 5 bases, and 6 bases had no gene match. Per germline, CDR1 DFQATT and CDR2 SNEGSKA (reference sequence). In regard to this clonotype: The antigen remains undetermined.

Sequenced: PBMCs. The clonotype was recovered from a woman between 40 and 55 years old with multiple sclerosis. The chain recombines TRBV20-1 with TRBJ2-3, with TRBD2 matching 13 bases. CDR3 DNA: TGCAGTGCTTCTGGACTAGCGGGGGCCGGCACAGATACGCAGTATTTT. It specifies CSASGLAGAGTDTQYF.